This T cell receptor beta chain was captured by sequencing in a study of cytomegalovirus exposure and HLA in healthy donors. Study overall: Later analysis reported that the 120 or so validation repertoires shared the platform of the approximately 670 first-cohort repertoires.

Concerning this clone: Antigen unknown.

Using immunoSEQ multiplex PCR, the repertoire was profiled, and TCRdb retains in-frame clones only, with some absent. The data hold 250,000 to 300,000 clones, with 80% to 90% observed a single time. The study's findings and limits: TCR clusters originating in the first cohort tended to co-occur in the roughly 120 validation repertoires, according to a later analysis. Cytomegalovirus-associated status was assigned to about 180 TCR beta chains. A classifier reportedly called cytomegalovirus status with high sensitivity and specificity.

Sequencing used PBMCs. The TCR was taken from a woman between 18 and 30 years old in good health and CMV-seronegative.

CDR3 in amino acids: CSVEATGAEETQYF. The CDR3 nucleotides read TGCAGCGTTGAAGCGACAGGGGCCGAAGAGACCCAGTACTTC. V and J are TRBV29-1 and TRBJ2-5; TRBD1 aligns across 8 bases. With V trimmed by 1 base and J by 3 bases, 4 bases remained unmatched. Per the germline V gene, CDR1 is SQVTM and CDR2 is ANQGSEA. This CDR3 region has 14 residues. Looking up the rest from reference TRBV29-1 and TRBJ2-5 gives the full variable domain: SAVISQKPSRDICQRGTSLTIQCQVDSQVTMMFWYRQQPGQSLTLIATANQGSEATYESGFVIDKFPISRPNLTFSTLTVSNMSPEDSSIYLCSVEATGAEETQYFGPGTRLLVL.